This T cell receptor beta chain was sequenced for a study of beta chain features in type 1 diabetes. Germline V CDR1 and CDR2: SGHTA, FQGNSA. Trimming shortened V by 2 bases and J by 2 bases, and 16 bases separated the two germline ends. CDR3 length: 17 residues. Study findings and constraints: Type 1 diabetes patients had VDJ junctions that carried fewer insertions and more deletions.

Sequenced material consisted of expressed TCRB transcripts (all of the isolated RNA was reverse transcribed). The read count averaged around 3.6 million across naive, central memory and regulatory T cell samples. Method: immunoSEQ multiplex PCR; TCRdb's copy keeps in-frame clones and lacks some. The sample lists about 38,000 clones; approximately 60% were seen once. As for this clone: Its matching antigen is unknown.

V and J are TRBV7-2 and TRBJ1-3; TRBD1 might be the D (5 bases). The sequencing sample was made of Tregs from blood. The receptor comes from a woman aged 25-40 years in good health. CDR3 bases: TGTGCCAGCAGCTTATGGTCAAGCGGGGCAGCTGGAAACACCATATATTTT. Translated: CASSLWSSGAAGNTIYF.